This TCR beta chain was found in a study of blood T cell repertoires in COVID-19. For the study at large: PBMCs, B-cell-depleted T cells, or T cells were the source of the cDNA or gDNA that made up the material.

Libraries were prepared by immunoSEQ multiplex PCR; TCRdb keeps only in-frame clonotypes and omits some of them. The profile shows roughly 38,000 clones, 81% of them singletons. CDR3 length: 19 residues. After removal of 4 bases from V and 0 bases from J, the junction contained 11 bases not matched to a gene. CDR1 and CDR2 from the germline V gene are SGHRS and YFSETQ. The sequence derives from a man aged 40-50 years with active or convalescent COVID-19. The sequenced sample consisted of peripheral blood. The rearrangement joins TRBV5-1 to TRBJ2-7; 15 bases match TRBD2. For the CDR3, the DNA is TGCGCCAGCAGCCGTGGGACTAGCGGGGGGCTCCACTTCTCCTACGAGCAGTACTTC. Its translation: CASSRGTSGGLHFSYEQYF.